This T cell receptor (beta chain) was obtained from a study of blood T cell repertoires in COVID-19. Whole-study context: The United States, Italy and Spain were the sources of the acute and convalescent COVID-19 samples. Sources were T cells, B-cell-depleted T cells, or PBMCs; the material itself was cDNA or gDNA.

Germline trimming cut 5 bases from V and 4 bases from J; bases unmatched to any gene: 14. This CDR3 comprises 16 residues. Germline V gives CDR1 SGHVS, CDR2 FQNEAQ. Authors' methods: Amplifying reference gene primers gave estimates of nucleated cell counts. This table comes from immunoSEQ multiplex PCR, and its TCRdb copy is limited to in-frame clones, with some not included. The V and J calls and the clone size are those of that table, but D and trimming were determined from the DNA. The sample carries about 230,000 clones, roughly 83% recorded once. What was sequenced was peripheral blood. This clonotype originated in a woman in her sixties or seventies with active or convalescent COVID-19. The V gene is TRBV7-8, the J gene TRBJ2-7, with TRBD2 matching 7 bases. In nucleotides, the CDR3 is TGTGCCAGCAGCCCCCACGGGGGGAGCCTAAATTACGAGCAGTACTTC. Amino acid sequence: CASSPHGGSLNYEQYF.